The 29 T cell receptor beta chains below were found in one sample sequenced in a study of T cells in Graves' hyperthyroidism and ophthalmopathy (dated by TCRdb to the late 2010s). Libraries came from multiplex PCR. The run used an Illumina HiSeq 2000. The TCR beta CDR3 regions were amplified from the RNA transcripts. The first round of RT-PCR for the TCR CDR3 was performed with the HTBI primer set and the Qiagen OneStep RT-PCR kit. The public sequencing data were trimmed at Q25 with fastp and processed into clonotypes with MiXCR by TCRdb, which kept only in-frame beta chains. Identical CDR3 protein sequences are pooled into one entry, listed with their most common genes and DNA. The sample includes around 440,000 distinct CDR3 sequences, with 15% to 17% observed a single time. The top ten clones comprise about 7.7% of the sample. Specimen: blood. The receptor source for this set is a woman between 18 and 30 years old with Graves' hyperthyroidism.

Ten or more counts support this clonotype. The CDR3: CASKRRGDRDDEQYF. The CDR3 DNA sequence: TGTGCCAGCAAAAGGAGGGGGGACAGGGACGACGAGCAGTACTTC. The chain is built from TRBV6-2 or TRBV6-3 and TRBJ2-7; 9 nucleotides match TRBD1. The V gene's germline CDR1 is MNHEY and CDR2 SVGEGT. J lost 5 bases, V lost 7 bases, and 12 bases had no gene match. CDR3 length: 15 residues.

This clonotype has at least ten counts. This chain links TRBV12-5 with TRBJ2-4, with D tentatively TRBD2 (6 bases). Between the trimmed V and J ends, which lost 4 bases and 12 bases, there was a span of 22 bases. The CDR3 extends over 15 amino acids. Germline V gene sequence: CDR1 LGHNT, CDR2 FRNRAP. Here the CDR3 reads CASGSGPRASGAQYF. The CDR3 DNA reads as TGTGCTAGTGGTTCGGGCCCCAGGGCATCGGGAGCTCAGTACTTC. Together with reference TRBV12-5 and TRBJ2-4, the CDR3 gives the full variable domain: DARVTQTPRHKVTEMGQEVTMRCQPILGHNTVFWYRQTMMQGLELLAYFRNRAPLDDSGMPKDRFSAEMPDATLATLKIQPSEPRDSAVYFCASGSGPRASGAQYFGAGTRLSVL.

The rearrangement links TRBV15 to TRBJ1-5; 10 bases line up with TRBD1. The CDR3 length is 19 residues. CDR1 and CDR2 (germline): LNHNV, YYDKDF (reference sequence). Trimming cost V 5 bases and J 2 bases; bases outside gene matches: 15. The CDR3 here is CATSYSLGQGIGGNQPQHF. The CDR3 DNA follows: TGTGCCACCAGCTATAGCCTGGGACAGGGGATTGGGGGCAATCAGCCCCAGCATTTT.

Comments on this clonotype: The junction and the germline gene differ at one end; a read error may be behind it. V is TRBV6-1 and J is TRBJ1-1, with D maybe TRBD1 (5 bases). Germline V gives CDR1 MNHNS, CDR2 SASEGT. The CDR3 sequence is 14 residues long. For the CDR3, the DNA is TGTGTCAGCAGTTATACAGGATTGAACACTGAAGCTTTCTTT. Translating gives CVSSYTGLNTEAFF.

About this clonotype: Just one base apart from a much larger clone, this may be a read error. V usage is TRBV20-1 and J usage is TRBJ1-5; the D gene is possibly TRBD1 (6 bases). Germline V gene sequence: CDR1 DFQATT, CDR2 SNEGSKA (reference sequence). The CDR3 runs to 14 residues. CDR3 region: CSASAGASNPPQHF. CDR3 sequence (DNA): TGCAGTGCTAGTGCGGGGGCTAGCAATCCGCCCCAGCATTTT.

This clonotype was detected many times. The chain uses TRBV3-1 and TRBJ2-1; 7 positions match TRBD2. V gave up 3 bases and J gave up 8 bases; unmatched junction bases: 7. Germline loops: CDR1 LGHDT, CDR2 YNNKEL (reference sequence). The length of the CDR3 is 14 residues. CDR3 protein: CASSQGAGRYEQFF. As DNA, the CDR3 is TGTGCCAGCAGCCAGGGAGCGGGACGGTATGAGCAGTTCTTC.

Many counts were recorded for this clonotype. This sequence joins TRBV20-1 and TRBJ2-3; no definite D call. V was trimmed by 6 bases and J by 5 bases, leaving 12 bases between them. Germline V gene sequence: CDR1 DFQATT, CDR2 SNEGSKA (reference sequence). The CDR3 covers 12 residues. The chain's CDR3 is CSAGISRDTQYF. CDR3 nucleotide sequence: TGCAGTGCGGGAATCTCTAGAGATACGCAGTATTTT.

The V gene is TRBV20-1, the J gene TRBJ2-6; 10 bases are a match to TRBD1. Per the germline V gene, CDR1 is DFQATT and CDR2 is SNEGSKA (reference sequence). The length of the CDR3 is 16 residues. V lost 5 bases to trimming and J lost 4 bases; unmatched junction nucleotides: 8. The CDR3 coding sequence is TGCAGTGCTCTAGACAGGGGGCTAGGCGGGGCCAACGTCCTGACTTTC. Its protein is CSALDRGLGGANVLTF.

Ten or more counts support this clonotype. V and J are TRBV28 and TRBJ2-3, with TRBD2 as a possible D gene (6 bases). Trimming pared 5 bases from V and 3 bases from J, leaving 9 bases between. The CDR3 is 13 residues long. Germline V gene sequence: CDR1 MDHEN, CDR2 SYDVKM. The CDR3 DNA sequence: TGTGCCAGCAGTCTAGGGAGGACAGATACGCAGTATTTT. Its translation is CASSLGRTDTQYF.

This clonotype has a count of ten or more. The rearrangement joins TRBV7-3 to TRBJ2-7; TRBD2 matches at 9 bases. Germline V gene sequence: CDR1 SGHTA, CDR2 FQGTGA. This CDR3 has 16 amino acids. J lost 2 bases, V lost 6 bases, and 11 bases had no gene match. The CDR3 coding sequence is TGTGCCAGCAGTCCGGGCGGGAGGGCCCCCACCTACGAGCAGTACTTC. Encoded protein: CASSPGGRAPTYEQYF.

This clonotype occurred many times. The J gene is TRBJ2-2, the V gene TRBV27; D call uncertain. The CDR3 is made up of 15 amino acids. Germline V lookup: CDR1 MNHEY, CDR2 SMNVEV (reference sequence). Trimming stripped 5 bases from V and 0 bases from J, with 10 bases between. In nucleotides, the CDR3 is TGTGCCAGCAGTGGCAGACTTGCGAACACCGGGGAGCTGTTTTTT. This sequence encodes CASSGRLANTGELFF.

The sample holds a few counts of this clonotype. V is TRBV7-9 and J is TRBJ2-5, with a possible D match to TRBD2 (6 bases). This CDR3 has 14 residues. Germline-derived CDR1 and CDR2 are SEHNR and FQNEAQ (reference sequence). The V gene lost 1 base and the J gene lost 5 bases, with 11 bases spanning the gap. The CDR3 loop is CASSLELAGETQYF. In DNA, the CDR3 is TGTGCCAGCAGCTTAGAACTAGCCGGGGAGACCCAGTACTTC.

This clonotype showed up many times. The chain carries TRBV9 and TRBJ1-2, with 8 bases identical to TRBD1. This CDR3 is 14 amino acids long. The trim removed 3 bases at V and 8 bases at J, leaving 9 bases unmatched. Germline lookup yields CDR1 SGDLS and CDR2 YYNGEE. CDR3 DNA: TGTGCCAGCAGCGCCTGGACAGGGAGGACGGGCTACACCTTC. Its translation: CASSAWTGRTGYTF.

This clonotype was counted ten times or more. V is TRBV7-9 and J is TRBJ2-5; the match to TRBD1 covers 9 bases. Germline V CDR1 and CDR2: SEHNR, FQNEAQ (reference sequence). CDR3 length: 15 residues. V was pared by 4 bases and J by 5 bases, with 8 bases of the junction left unmatched. The CDR3 DNA sequence: TGTGCCAGCAGCTCCTACAGGGGGCAGGGGGAGACCCAGTACTTC. Translating gives CASSSYRGQGETQYF.

This clonotype was detected many times. The V gene is TRBV30, the J gene TRBJ1-1; unclear D gene. CDR1 is GTSNPN and CDR2 is SVGIG in the germline V gene (reference sequence). The length of the CDR3 is 13 residues. Trimming removed 4 bases from V and 5 bases from J, with 14 bases in between. The CDR3 protein is CAWTKGPATEAFF. CDR3 DNA: TGTGCCTGGACCAAAGGACCCGCGACTGAAGCTTTCTTT.

In its sample, this clonotype was seen a few times. This rearrangement joins TRBV9 to TRBJ2-1; the D call may be TRBD1 or TRBD2 (5 bases each). The CDR3 spans 14 residues. Germline-derived CDR1 and CDR2 are SGDLS and YYNGEE. V lost 6 bases and J lost 12, with 22 bases in between. CDR3 DNA: TGTGCCAGCAACTCGGGGCTCTACAATGATGGGCAGTTCTTC. Translation: CASNSGLYNDGQFF. Together with reference TRBV9 and TRBJ2-1, the CDR3 gives the full variable domain: DSGVTQTPKHLITATGQRVTLRCSPRSGDLSVYWYQQSLDQGLQFLIQYYNGEERAKGNILERFSAQQFPDLHSELNLSSLELGDSALYFCASNSGLYNDGQFFGPGTRLTVL.

This chain connects TRBV28 to TRBJ1-2, with D tentatively TRBD1 (5 bases). CDR3 size: 17 residues. Germline V gene data show CDR1 as MDHEN and CDR2 as SYDVKM. The V end was cut by 1 base, the J end by 1 base, with 16 bases between. The CDR3 sequence is CASSLSGERAVNYGYTF. The CDR3 nucleotides are TGTGCCAGCAGTTTATCGGGGGAGAGGGCAGTTAACTATGGCTACACCTTC.

At least ten counts were recorded for this clonotype. V is TRBV29-1 and J is TRBJ2-3; no clear D gene. From germline, CDR1 is SQVTM and CDR2 ANQGSEA. The V and J ends lost 3 bases and 2 bases respectively, with 15 bases between them. The CDR3 extends over 15 amino acids. CDR3 in amino acids: CSVEFQVAPTDTQYF. CDR3 nucleotide sequence: TGCAGCGTTGAGTTCCAGGTAGCCCCCACAGATACGCAGTATTTT.

This clonotype was detected only a few times. The chain employs TRBV18 and TRBJ1-5; the D is unclear. Trimming shortened V by 6 bases and J by 3 bases, and 15 bases separated the two germline ends. Germline CDR1 and CDR2: KGHSH and LQKENI. CDR3 size: 15 residues. The CDR3: CASSPGRKTNQPQHF. CDR3 nucleotide sequence: TGTGCCAGCTCCCCAGGACGGAAGACCAATCAGCCCCAGCATTTT.

This clonotype was counted many times. The chain uses TRBV11-2 and TRBJ2-1; maybe TRBD2 (6 bases). This CDR3 has 13 residues. Trimming left V 2 bases short and J 7 bases short, with 9 bases between. The germline V gene has CDR1 SGHAT and CDR2 FQNNGV. This CDR3 reads CASSLYLANEQFF. In DNA form, the CDR3 reads TGTGCCAGCAGCTTATACCTAGCGAATGAGCAGTTCTTC.

This clonotype was found a few times. The J gene is TRBJ1-5, the V gene TRBV6-1; 9 bases agree with TRBD1. V trimming: 8 bases; J trimming: 4 bases; junction bases outside the gene matches: 6. The CDR3 is made up of 14 amino acids. The germline V gene encodes CDR1 MNHNS and CDR2 SASEGT. CDR3 DNA sequence: TGTGCCAGCCAGACAGGGGGAGGTAATCAGCCCCAGCATTTT. Translated, it gives CASQTGGGNQPQHF.

V usage is TRBV18 and J usage is TRBJ2-3, with no clear D. V shed 4 bases and J shed 3 bases, with 14 bases lying between them. Germline V lookup: CDR1 KGHSH, CDR2 LQKENI. The CDR3 covers 15 residues. The CDR3 protein is CASSRLRTETDTQYF. The CDR3 DNA is TGTGCCAGCTCACGCCTCCGGACGGAAACAGATACGCAGTATTTT.

The V call is TRBV25-1, the J call TRBJ2-3; 9 bases match TRBD1. Trimming removed 1 base from V and 7 bases from J; junction bases left unmatched: 12. Germline V gene sequence: CDR1 MGHDK, CDR2 SYGVNS. The CDR3 runs to 17 residues. The CDR3 protein is CASSESNRGLNLNTQYF. The CDR3 bases are TGTGCCAGCAGTGAATCGAACAGGGGGCTAAATCTGAATACGCAGTATTTT.

The rearrangement joins TRBV10-1 to TRBJ1-1; D ambiguous. Germline loops: CDR1 WNHNN, CDR2 SYGVQD (reference sequence). Trimming stripped 6 bases from V and 0 bases from J, with 14 bases between. The CDR3 has 15 residues. CDR3 nucleotides: TGCGCCAGCAGAGATCCCAGCTGCGTGAACACTGAAGCTTTCTTT. Its protein product is CASRDPSCVNTEAFF.

This clonotype was detected only a few times. The chain carries TRBV11-3 and TRBJ2-2; D is ambiguous. The CDR3 has 16 residues. V shed 5 bases and J shed 4 bases, with 17 bases lying between them. Germline-derived CDR1 and CDR2 are SGHNT and YENEEA. The CDR3 DNA is TGTGCCAGCAGCCCAGGAAGGCAGGCAGCCACCGGGGAGCTGTTTTTT. It yields the protein CASSPGRQAATGELFF.

The V and J genes are TRBV5-6 and TRBJ2-7; 7 nucleotides line up with TRBD1. The ends lost 4 bases at V and 0 bases at J; junction bases unmatched: 10. This CDR3 is 16 amino acids long. The germline CDR1 and CDR2 sequences are SGHDT and YYEEEE. CDR3 nucleotides: TGTGCCAGCAGCCTTTCCGGGACAGCCAACTCCTACGAGCAGTACTTC. Protein: CASSLSGTANSYEQYF.

This clonotype was detected ten times or more. The V call is TRBV5-1, the J call TRBJ1-1; no clear D gene. This CDR3 spans 13 amino acids. CDR1 is SGHRS, CDR2 YFSETQ, per germline. The V and J ends lost 1 base and 6 bases respectively, with 10 bases between them. The CDR3 nucleotides are TGCGCCAGCAGCTTGACGGGTTGGTCTGAAGCTTTCTTT. It translates to CASSLTGWSEAFF. The complete variable domain, with remaining parts taken from reference TRBV5-1 and TRBJ1-1, reads KAGVTQTPRYLIKTRGQQVTLSCSPISGHRSVSWYQQTPGQGLQFLFEYFSETQRNKGNFPGRFSGRQFSNSRSEMNVSTLELGDSALYLCASSLTGWSEAFFGQGTRLTVV.

This clonotype was picked up a small number of times. The rearrangement uses TRBV11-3 and TRBJ2-2, with 10 bases identical to TRBD2. The CDR3 spans 17 residues. Germline values: CDR1 SGHNT, CDR2 YENEEA. V shed 3 bases, J shed 0 bases, and the junction held 4 bases outside the gene matches. The CDR3, as DNA: TGTGCCAGCAGCTTTGTTAGCGGGGGGTCGAACACCGGGGAGCTGTTTTTT. Protein: CASSFVSGGSNTGELFF.

In this sample, this clonotype turned up many times. V and J are TRBV11-3 and TRBJ2-6, with TRBD1 as a possible D gene (5 bases). Germline V lookup: CDR1 SGHNT, CDR2 YENEEA. The CDR3 is made up of 15 amino acids. V lost 1 base and J 4 bases, leaving 8 bases between the germline ends. CDR3 DNA: TGTGCCAGCAGCTTAGCAGGGTCAGGGGCCAACGTCCTGACTTTC. Translation: CASSLAGSGANVLTF. Variable domain in full (rest from reference TRBV11-3 and TRBJ2-6): EAGVVQSPRYKIIEKKQPVAFWCNPISGHNTLYWYLQNLGQGPELLIRYENEEAVDDSQLPKDRFSAERLKGVDSTLKIQPAELGDSAVYLCASSLAGSGANVLTFGAGSRLTVL.